This T cell receptor (beta chain) was observed in a study of CD8+ T cells in alopecia areata. Overall study: Each day, treated patients took oral tofacitinib twice, at 5 to 10 mg per dose.

The CDR3 runs 15 residues. The ends were cut back, 4 bases at V and 0 bases at J, with 12 bases in the middle. The germline gives CDR1 SNHLY, CDR2 FYNNEI. Extracted RNA was reverse transcribed, and the resulting cDNA served as sequencing template. Assay: immunoSEQ multiplex PCR; the TCRdb copy retains only in-frame clones and omits some. The repertoire consists of 200,000 or so clones, with roughly 50% occurring once and the leading ten covering 5.5%. Treatment defined: oral pan-JAK inhibitor, 5-10 mg twice daily. Those with alopecia areata gave lesional scalp punch biopsies and peripheral blood. The count of this clone is one.

This TCR derives from a human donor with alopecia areata. This chain links TRBV2 with TRBJ2-5, with a possible D match to TRBD1 (6 bases). The sample consisted of CD4+ T cells sorted from blood, taken at week 24, from a patient treated with tofacitinib. Here the CDR3 reads CASSGSGQNQETQYF. The CDR3 DNA follows: TGTGCCAGCAGTGGCAGTGGACAGAACCAAGAGACCCAGTACTTC.